Listed below are T cell receptor beta chains from one sample, sequenced in a study of blood T cell repertoires in COVID-19. Repertoires were generated with immunoSEQ multiplex PCR, while TCRdb's copy carries only in-frame clones and drops some. The table shows roughly 6,700 clones, with 70% to 90% occurring only once. The specimen was peripheral blood. Source of these receptors: a human donor in a cohort sampled during active COVID-19. The conserved cysteine and the conserved F or W are not part of the CDR3 here.

TRBV5-6,TRBJ1-3,ASSLGAITGNTIY
TRBV6-2/TRBV6-3,TRBJ2-1,ASSTYDEQF
TRBV7-2,TRBJ2-3,ASSRLAGGADTQY
TRBV19,TRBJ2-3,ASTPGGLYTDTQY
TRBV7-3,TRBJ2-3,ASSSWGSTDTQY
TRBV24-1,TRBJ2-3,ATSDLYRDTQY
TRBV4-1,TRBJ1-1,ASSHFGGANTEAF
TRBV13,TRBJ1-3,ASSLGSSVVIY
TRBV5-1,TRBJ1-1,ASSLVPGTRTGVNTEAF
TRBV6-6,TRBJ2-3,ASLGTGGLDTQY
TRBV6-5,TRBJ2-7,ATLSDIGDSYEQY
TRBV5-4,TRBJ2-1,ASSPYGGSRSEQF
TRBV2,TRBJ2-7,ASSGGSLNYEQY
TRBV10-3,TRBJ2-1,AISESIQRDANEQF
TRBV9,TRBJ2-5,ASSPTSGQETQY
TRBV5-1,TRBJ2-1,ASSLVTGASGEQF
TRBV19,TRBJ2-3,ASSIKGTDTQY
TRBV3-1/TRBV3-2,TRBJ2-3,ASSPSGFTSTQY
TRBV18,TRBJ1-3,ASSPTGSGNTIY
TRBV27,TRBJ2-7,ASSRAPGLSSYEQY
TRBV6-5,TRBJ1-2,ASSRDRGNGYT
TRBV5-5,TRBJ1-2,ASSITGGGYT
TRBV6-6,TRBJ1-1,ASSSLGHLNTEAF
TRBV3-1/TRBV3-2,TRBJ2-5,ASSQGPSEETQY
TRBV5-1,TRBJ2-5,ASRAASGQETQY
TRBV5-1,TRBJ2-3,ASSLGGTGTDTQY
TRBV5-1,TRBJ2-3,ASSPGTSGSLTDTQY
TRBV19,TRBJ2-3,ASSPREVGTDTQY
TRBV9,TRBJ2-7,ASSRALANHEQY
TRBV6-6,TRBJ2-7,ASSTGASQGYEQY
TRBV28,TRBJ2-7,ARHGTGIGEQY
TRBV29-1,TRBJ2-3,SVTGTSRRTDTQY
TRBV7-8,TRBJ2-7,ASSLTGHLSYEQY
TRBV21-1,TRBJ2-7,EGSSGGCSYEQY
TRBV14,TRBJ1-1,ASSSQGNTEAF
TRBV7-2,TRBJ2-3,ASSLPGFPDTQY
TRBV21-1,TRBJ2-3,ASSLGTGTDTQY
TRBV19,TRBJ2-5,ASSQGARAKTQY
TRBV10-2,TRBJ1-3,ASSRGQDGNTIY
TRBV7-3,TRBJ2-3,ASRREVGDTQY
TRBV28,TRBJ2-5,ASIPGQGTETQY
TRBV24-1,TRBJ2-5,ATSDDGTGWETQY
TRBV2,TRBJ2-7,ASSVPGTGFSYEQY
TRBV7-2,TRBJ2-5,ASSRSISGGARETQY
TRBV4-2,TRBJ2-7,ASSQELEGVGSYEQY
TRBV5-1,TRBJ2-6,ASSFTSGGDAGANVLT